This entry lists 27 T cell receptor beta chains sequenced from one sample in a study of control samples from healthy donors and cancer patients. Libraries were prepared by immunoSEQ multiplex PCR; TCRdb keeps only in-frame clonotypes and omits some of them. The sample shows about 270,000 clones, 82% of them seen only once. Sequences were obtained from PBMCs. These receptors came from an older woman with lung cancer.

A single count supports this clone. The chain couples TRBV12-3 or TRBV12-4 to TRBJ2-2, with D uncertain. The CDR3 runs to 12 residues. V was shortened by 1 base and J by 3 bases, with 0 bases between the two germline ends. The CDR3 reads CASSLDTGELFF. In DNA form, the CDR3 reads TGTGCCAGCAGTTTAGACACCGGGGAGCTGTTTTTT.

This rearrangement joins TRBV5-6 to TRBJ1-6, with D perhaps TRBD1 (6 bases). The CDR3 has 15 amino acids. Germline lookup yields CDR1 SGHDT and CDR2 YYEEEE. V was trimmed by 1 base and J by 4 bases, leaving 9 bases between them. The CDR3 coding sequence is TGTGCCAGCAGCTTGTTTACAGGGTATAATTCACCCCTCCACTTT. It specifies CASSLFTGYNSPLHF.

This clone was seen once. The rearrangement joins TRBV6-5 to TRBJ2-1, with TRBD1 as a possible D gene (6 bases). Germline V gives CDR1 MNHEY, CDR2 SVGAGI. The CDR3 length is 14 residues. V was shortened by 6 bases and J by 7 bases, with 16 bases between the two germline ends. This chain's CDR3 is CASSLTGDGNEQFF. Here the CDR3 DNA reads TGTGCCAGCAGCCTGACAGGAGATGGGAATGAGCAGTTCTTC.

The chain joins TRBV6-1 to TRBJ2-1; 10 nucleotides align to TRBD2. The CDR3 contains 19 residues. With V trimmed by 0 bases and J by 4 bases, 12 bases remained unmatched. The V gene's germline CDR1 is MNHNS and CDR2 SASEGT. CDR3 protein: CASSEALPLAGARYNEQFF. The CDR3 DNA is TGTGCCAGCAGTGAAGCGCTGCCTCTAGCGGGAGCGCGTTACAATGAGCAGTTCTTC.

J is TRBJ1-1 and V is TRBV11-2, with 7 bases that match TRBD1. CDR1 is SGHAT, CDR2 FQNNGV, per germline. This CDR3 spans 14 amino acids. V dropped 2 bases and J dropped 4; count of bases not matched to a gene: 4. DNA of the CDR3: TGTGCCAGCAGCTTATTAGAGGGGGCCACTGAAGCTTTCTTT. It encodes CASSLLEGATEAFF.

The DNA for the CDR3 is TGTGCCAGCAGCCTCCTCTACGAGCAGTACTTC. Amino acids: CASSLLYEQYF. The chain has TRBV2 and TRBJ2-7; D is uncertain. Trimming stripped 6 bases from V and 3 bases from J, with 6 bases between. This CDR3 contains 11 residues. The V gene's germline CDR1 is SNHLY and CDR2 FYNNEI.

This clone was seen a single time. Within the sample, other DNA sequences also encode this same CDR3. This chain joins TRBV14 and TRBJ1-1; 12 bases fit TRBD1. CDR3 size: 16 residues. J was trimmed by 3 bases and V by 5 bases; bases with no gene match: 7. Germline CDR1 is SGHDN and CDR2 is FVKESK. The CDR3 coding sequence is TGTGCCAGCAGCTTCCGGGACAGGGGGCGAGACACTGAAGCTTTCTTT. Amino acids: CASSFRDRGRDTEAFF.

The V gene is TRBV5-5, the J gene TRBJ2-3, with a possible D match to TRBD2 (6 bases). The CDR3 covers 16 residues. Looked up from germline, CDR1 is SGHKS and CDR2 is YYEKEE (reference sequence). V was cut by 0 bases and J by 1 base, with 12 bases left in between. CDR3 sequence reads: CASSLEAGLGTDTQYF. The DNA for the CDR3 is TGTGCCAGCAGCTTGGAGGCGGGGCTGGGCACAGATACGCAGTATTTT.

Here the CDR3 reads CASSQPTSGYTGELFF. The CDR3 coding sequence is TGTGCCAGCAGTCAACCGACTAGCGGATACACCGGGGAGCTGTTTTTT. This chain uses TRBV6-6 with TRBJ2-2; 9 nucleotides match TRBD2. Unmatched junction bases numbered 7, after V lost 5 bases and J lost 3 bases. Germline V lookup: CDR1 MNHNY, CDR2 SVGAGI (reference sequence). This CDR3 is built from 16 residues.

The genes are TRBV10-3 and TRBJ2-5; 8 bases line up with TRBD2. Looked up from germline, CDR1 is ENHRY and CDR2 is SYGVKD. This CDR3 is built from 13 residues. J gave up 5 bases and V 6 bases, and 5 bases lay outside the gene matches. The CDR3 spells CAIRSGTSETQYF. For the CDR3, the DNA is TGTGCCATCAGATCCGGGACTAGTGAGACCCAGTACTTC.

On this clone itself: This same CDR3 is encoded by further DNA sequences in the sample. The J gene is TRBJ2-2, the V gene TRBV5-1; D gene uncertain. This CDR3 has 16 amino acids. The V gene's germline CDR1 is SGHRS and CDR2 YFSETQ. Trimming removed 0 bases at V and 0 bases at J, with 9 bases between. CDR3 in amino acids: CASSLEGSSNTGELFF. DNA of the CDR3: TGCGCCAGCAGCTTGGAAGGTAGCTCGAACACCGGGGAGCTGTTTTTT.

This sequence joins TRBV19 and TRBJ2-2; D not resolved. The V gene's germline CDR1 is LNHDA and CDR2 SQIVND (reference sequence). The CDR3 contains 19 residues. Trimming stripped 4 bases from V and 0 bases from J, with 21 bases between. The CDR3 loop is CASSSMMGRRSTNTGELFF. CDR3 DNA sequence: TGTGCCAGTAGTAGTATGATGGGCCGTAGGAGCACGAACACCGGGGAGCTGTTTTTT.

The V call is TRBV30, the J call TRBJ1-5; the D is unclear. V lost 3 bases, J lost 6 bases, and 12 bases lay in between. The CDR3 loop spans 13 amino acids. CDR1 GTSNPN and CDR2 SVGIG come from the germline V gene (reference sequence). CDR3: CAWSPGGLQPQHF. The CDR3, as DNA: TGTGCCTGGAGCCCCGGCGGTCTTCAGCCCCAGCATTTT.

This clone was recorded once. The genes are TRBV5-1 and TRBJ2-3, with TRBD2 matching 9 bases. V lost 4 bases to trimming and J lost 5 bases; unmatched junction nucleotides: 11. The germline V gene has CDR1 SGHRS and CDR2 YFSETQ. The CDR3 spans 16 residues. CDR3 sequence: CASSLKAGGHGDTQYF. As DNA, the CDR3 is TGCGCCAGCAGCCTCAAAGCGGGGGGCCATGGAGATACGCAGTATTTT. Using reference TRBV5-1 and TRBJ2-3 for the parts outside the CDR3, the full variable domain is KAGVTQTPRYLIKTRGQQVTLSCSPISGHRSVSWYQQTPGQGLQFLFEYFSETQRNKGNFPGRFSGRQFSNSRSEMNVSTLELGDSALYLCASSLKAGGHGDTQYFGPGTRLTVL.

This clone was counted once. V is TRBV12-5 and J is TRBJ2-1, with 11 positions matching TRBD2. CDR3 length: 17 amino acids. V lost 0 bases and J lost 10; bases outside the gene matches: 11. Germline CDR1 LGHNT, CDR2 FRNRAP. The CDR3 nucleotides are TGTGCTAGTGGTTTGGTACTTGGGCTAGCGGGAGGTGACGAGCAGTTCTTC. It yields the protein CASGLVLGLAGGDEQFF.

On this clone itself: Other DNA sequences within the sample encode an identical CDR3. The gene calls are TRBV28 and TRBJ2-7; D gene unclear. The CDR3 totals 12 residues. V lost 3 bases, J lost 4 bases, and 7 bases lay in between. CDR1 is MDHEN and CDR2 is SYDVKM in the germline V gene. The CDR3: CASSLFRYEQYF. In nucleotides, the CDR3 is TGTGCCAGCAGTTTGTTCAGGTACGAGCAGTACTTC.

This clone has a single count. The rearrangement links TRBV5-6 to TRBJ2-7; D possibly uses TRBD1 or TRBD2 (5 bases each). The CDR3 is 15 amino acids. Germline-derived CDR1 and CDR2 are SGHDT and YYEEEE. Trimming removed 4 bases from V and 5 bases from J, with 19 bases in between. DNA for the CDR3: TGTGCCAGCAGCGCAGGGATAGGGACGACCCACGAGCAGTACTTC. Translated, it gives CASSAGIGTTHEQYF.

This clone was observed a few times. Other DNA sequences within the sample encode an identical CDR3. CDR3 DNA: TGTGCCAGCAGTGAAGCCCACGGCGGGAGTTCTGGAAACACCATATATTTT. Encoded protein: CASSEAHGGSSGNTIYF. The chain recombines TRBV6-1 with TRBJ1-3; D unclear. CDR1 is MNHNS, CDR2 SASEGT, per germline. The CDR3 sequence is 17 residues long. V shed 0 bases and J shed 1 base, with 13 bases lying between them.

J is TRBJ2-1 and V is TRBV5-4, with 7 nucleotides matching TRBD2. Germline CDR1 SGHNT, CDR2 YYREEE (reference sequence). The CDR3 is 17 amino acids. V trimming: 0 bases; J trimming: 5 bases; junction bases outside the gene matches: 11. CDR3 DNA: TGTGCCAGCAGCTTGGGGACTGGCGGGAGAACCCACAATGAGCAGTTCTTC. Encoded protein: CASSLGTGGRTHNEQFF.

This clone was observed a few times. The rearrangement uses TRBV6-5 and TRBJ2-3; 13 bases are shared with TRBD2. The V segment lost 3 bases and the J segment 4 bases; nucleotides outside the gene matches: 4. The CDR3 has 16 amino acids. CDR1 MNHEY and CDR2 SVGAGI come from the germline V gene. The DNA for the CDR3 is TGTGCCAGCAGTTATTCAGGACTAGCGGGAGCAGATACGCAGTATTTT. Amino acid sequence: CASSYSGLAGADTQYF.

The chain couples TRBV10-2 to TRBJ2-1; TRBD2 might be the D (6 bases). The CDR3 is made up of 13 amino acids. V lost 6 bases, J lost 4 bases, and 10 bases lay in between. Per germline, CDR1 WSHSY and CDR2 SAAADI. CDR3 in amino acids: CASRAGRYNEQFF. For the CDR3, the DNA is TGCGCCAGCAGAGCGGGCCGGTACAATGAGCAGTTCTTC.

The chain combines TRBV3-1 (or the pseudogene TRBV3-2) with TRBJ1-6; possible D gene TRBD1, 5 bases. Germline CDR1 LGHDT, CDR2 YNNKEL (reference sequence). This CDR3 contains 14 residues. V gave up 4 bases and J gave up 9 bases, with 13 bases separating them. For the CDR3, the DNA is TGTGCCAGCAGCCCCCTAGGGAGGGGTTCACCCCTCCACTTT. Residues: CASSPLGRGSPLHF.

CDR3 sequence (DNA): TGTGCCAGCAGCGGGGGACTAGCGAAAGAGACCCAGTACTTC. This sequence encodes CASSGGLAKETQYF. This sequence joins TRBV7-2 and TRBJ2-5, with 10 bases fitting TRBD2. This CDR3 spans 14 amino acids. V shed 5 bases and J 3 bases; nucleotides not matched to a gene: 3. The V gene's germline CDR1 is SGHTA and CDR2 FQGNSA.

As to this clone: The same CDR3 can be traced to other DNA sequences in this sample. The V gene is TRBV9, the J gene TRBJ1-1; no clear D gene. CDR1 SGDLS and CDR2 YYNGEE come from the germline V gene. The V and J ends lost 0 bases and 1 base respectively, with 4 bases between them. The CDR3 totals 13 residues. The CDR3 here is CASSVGPNTEAFF. In DNA form, the CDR3 reads TGTGCCAGCAGCGTAGGCCCGAACACTGAAGCTTTCTTT.

The V and J genes are TRBV11-2 and TRBJ2-2; 12 bases are shared with TRBD2. The CDR3 is made up of 17 amino acids. The V gene end was trimmed by 4 bases and the J gene end by 3 bases; junction bases not matched to a gene: 6. Germline CDR1 is SGHAT and CDR2 is FQNNGV. The CDR3: CASSSKTSGSYTGELFF. DNA for the CDR3: TGTGCCAGCAGCTCTAAGACTAGCGGGAGTTACACCGGGGAGCTGTTTTTT.

The V call is TRBV2, the J call TRBJ2-1, with 14 bases fitting TRBD2. The V gene's germline CDR1 is SNHLY and CDR2 FYNNEI. V shed 3 bases and J 4 bases; nucleotides not matched to a gene: 14. The CDR3 contains 20 residues. As DNA, the CDR3 is TGTGCCAGCAGTGAGGACTCAGGGACTAGCGGGAGTGTGAGGTACAATGAGCAGTTCTTC. It codes for CASSEDSGTSGSVRYNEQFF. Full variable domain (outside the CDR3, taken from reference TRBV2 and TRBJ2-1): EPEVTQTPSHQVTQMGQEVILRCVPISNHLYFYWYRQILGQKVEFLVSFYNNEISEKSEIFDDQFSVERPDGSNFTLKIRSTKLEDSAMYFCASSEDSGTSGSVRYNEQFFGPGTRLTVL.

This chain uses TRBV6-5 with TRBJ2-7; 7 nucleotides match TRBD1. The J segment lost 5 bases and the V segment lost 4 bases, leaving 5 bases of the junction unmatched. The CDR3 sequence is 13 residues long. CDR1 is MNHEY and CDR2 is SVGAGI in the germline V gene. CDR3 DNA sequence: TGTGCCAGCAGTTTACAGGGGATCCACGAGCAGTACTTC. This encodes CASSLQGIHEQYF.